This T cell receptor (beta chain) came from a study of TIL therapy for anti-PD-1-resistant metastatic lung cancer. Overall study: Patients had a median age of around 56 years (range roughly 38-75). By whole-exome sequencing, median non-synonymous tumor mutation burden was less than 1.8 mutations per megabase.

This was the immunoSEQ v3 assay. Only in-frame clones appear in the TCRdb table, and some are missing; sequencing was by immunoSEQ multiplex PCR. The table has just under 60,000 clones, under 75% seen once. Time point denoted: pre-treatment sample, taken before nivolumab and TIL therapy. Whole-study results and caveats: After infusion, TIL clonotypes partly replaced peripheral T cells and declined over months.

The CDR3 loop spans 17 amino acids. Unmatched junction bases numbered 8, after V lost 5 bases and J lost 3 bases. Germline values: CDR1 SGHVS, CDR2 FNYEAQ. Concerning this clone itself: Its antigen is not identified.

V gene TRBV7-6 combines with J gene TRBJ2-1; 12 positions match TRBD2. This material consisted of blood, taken at baseline. This receptor was identified in a person between 30 and 79 years old with non-small cell lung cancer. The CDR3 region is CASSALGLAGIYNEQFF. The CDR3 DNA sequence: TGTGCCAGCAGCGCTCTAGGACTAGCGGGGATCTACAATGAGCAGTTCTTC.